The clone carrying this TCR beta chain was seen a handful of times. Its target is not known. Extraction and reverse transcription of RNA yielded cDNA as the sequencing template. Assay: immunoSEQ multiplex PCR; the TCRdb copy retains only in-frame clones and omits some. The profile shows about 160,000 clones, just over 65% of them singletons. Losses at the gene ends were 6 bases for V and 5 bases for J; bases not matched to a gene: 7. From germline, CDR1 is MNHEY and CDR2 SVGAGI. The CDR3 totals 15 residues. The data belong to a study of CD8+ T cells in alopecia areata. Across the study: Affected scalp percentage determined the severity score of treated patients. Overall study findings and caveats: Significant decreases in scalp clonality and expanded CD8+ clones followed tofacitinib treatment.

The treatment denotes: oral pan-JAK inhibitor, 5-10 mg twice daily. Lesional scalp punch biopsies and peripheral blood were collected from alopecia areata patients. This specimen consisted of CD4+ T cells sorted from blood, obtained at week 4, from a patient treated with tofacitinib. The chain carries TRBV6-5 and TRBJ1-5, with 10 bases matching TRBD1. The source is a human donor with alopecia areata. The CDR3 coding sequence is TGTGCCAGCAGCGACCTGGGACAGGGGCATCAGCCCCAGCATTTT. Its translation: CASSDLGQGHQPQHF.